Each of the 27 T cell receptor beta chains below was sequenced from the same sample in a study of blood T cell repertoires in COVID-19. Clones were sequenced by immunoSEQ multiplex PCR, and TCRdb holds only the in-frame ones, with some missing. The data show 300,000 to 400,000 clones, approximately 91% seen once. Source material: PBMCs or T cells enriched from blood (not recorded which). These receptor sequences come from a woman aged 25 to 39 who had been exposed to COVID-19.

The gene calls are TRBV6-1 and TRBJ1-1; perhaps TRBD1 as D (6 bases). V was clipped by 0 bases and J by 0 bases, with 17 bases between them. This CDR3 is 18 amino acids long. In germline, CDR1 is MNHNS, CDR2 SASEGT. This CDR3 reads CASSEARGGSYVNTEAFF. The CDR3 DNA reads as TGTGCCAGCAGTGAAGCTCGAGGGGGATCGTACGTGAACACTGAAGCTTTCTTT.

The chain joins TRBV25-1 to TRBJ2-2; weak D call: TRBD1 (5 bases). V was shortened by 6 bases and J by 6 bases, with 14 bases between the two germline ends. The CDR3 sequence is 14 residues long. The germline V gene encodes CDR1 MGHDK and CDR2 SYGVNS. The CDR3 DNA sequence: TGTGCCAGCAGAGCACTAACAGGCCCCGGGGAGCTGTTTTTT. This sequence encodes CASRALTGPGELFF.

The chain has TRBV6-5 and TRBJ2-7, with 8 bases that match TRBD1. This CDR3 has 15 residues. Germline values: CDR1 MNHEY, CDR2 SVGAGI. The ends lost 6 bases at V and 2 bases at J; junction bases unmatched: 9. CDR3 nucleotide sequence: TGTGCCAGCAGATTTGGACAGGGAGGCCCCTACGAGCAGTACTTC. Its translation: CASRFGQGGPYEQYF.

This chain links TRBV6-5 with TRBJ1-6; 7 nucleotides align to TRBD1. Germline V lookup: CDR1 MNHEY, CDR2 SVGAGI. CDR3 length: 15 amino acids. With 5 bases clipped from V and 8 bases from J, the junction kept 9 bases outside the gene matches. The CDR3 is CASSPPTTGDSPLHF. CDR3 nucleotide sequence: TGTGCCAGCAGTCCCCCTACCACAGGGGATTCACCCCTCCACTTT.

This clone occurred once. The CDR3 here is CASSPPSTDTQYF. The CDR3 bases are TGTGCCAGCAGTCCCCCTAGCACAGATACGCAGTATTTT. This chain connects TRBV7-2 to TRBJ2-3; D not certain. CDR3 size: 13 residues. Trimming took 6 bases from V and 0 from J, leaving 7 bases between them. The V gene's germline CDR1 is SGHTA and CDR2 FQGNSA.

The J gene is TRBJ2-7, the V gene TRBV30; a weak D match, TRBD2 (6 bases). CDR1 is GTSNPN, CDR2 SVGIG, per germline (reference sequence). V was trimmed by 0 bases and J by 10 bases, leaving 10 bases between them. The CDR3 has 11 amino acids. CDR3 protein: CAWSVGGVQYF. The CDR3 region has the DNA TGTGCCTGGAGTGTAGGAGGGGTCCAGTACTTC.

The table lists this clone with a count of one. This chain uses TRBV29-1 with TRBJ2-3; TRBD2 is a possible D gene (6 bases). The germline V gene has CDR1 SQVTM and CDR2 ANQGSEA. Trimming left V 6 bases short and J 0 bases short, with 7 bases between. The CDR3 loop spans 12 amino acids. The CDR3 sequence is CSVRDSTDTQYF. The CDR3 coding sequence is TGCAGCGTGCGGGACAGCACAGATACGCAGTATTTT.

The chain recombines TRBV6-1 with TRBJ1-4; TRBD1 aligns across 11 bases. This CDR3 has 20 residues. Unmatched junction bases numbered 13, after V lost 2 bases and J lost 2 bases. CDR1 and CDR2 (germline): MNHNS, SASEGT. The CDR3 reads CASSEYPWTGGASTNEKLFF. DNA for the CDR3: TGTGCCAGCAGTGAATACCCTTGGACAGGGGGCGCTTCGACTAATGAAAAACTGTTTTTT.

The chain is built from TRBV9 and TRBJ1-4; perhaps TRBD1 as D (6 bases). The CDR3 sequence is 14 residues long. From germline, CDR1 is SGDLS and CDR2 YYNGEE. V lost 3 bases to trimming and J lost 8 bases, with 14 bases between them. CDR3: CASSEGGQGEKLFF. CDR3 DNA sequence: TGTGCCAGCAGCGAGGGGGGGCAAGGGGAAAAACTGTTTTTT.

This chain uses TRBV19 with TRBJ2-1; 10 nucleotides match TRBD2. This CDR3 has 17 residues. Unmatched junction bases numbered 10, after V lost 5 bases and J lost 3 bases. CDR1 and CDR2 (germline): LNHDA, SQIVND (reference sequence). The CDR3 coding sequence is TGTGCCAGTAGTGGGGAAAGGTTAGCGGGGGGCTACAATGAGCAGTTCTTC. This translates into CASSGERLAGGYNEQFF.

The J gene is TRBJ1-5, the V gene TRBV5-1; 9 bases are a match to TRBD1. Germline V gene lookup returns CDR1 SGHRS and CDR2 YFSETQ. The CDR3 sequence is 14 residues long. Trimming cost V 1 base and J 5 bases; bases outside gene matches: 1. CDR3 protein: CASSLTGGDQPQHF. CDR3 DNA: TGCGCCAGCAGCTTGACAGGGGGCGATCAGCCCCAGCATTTT.

V is TRBV30 and J is TRBJ1-1, with D hard to call. The CDR3 sequence is 15 residues long. Between the trimmed V and J ends, which lost 0 bases and 1 base, there was a span of 12 bases. The germline V gene has CDR1 GTSNPN and CDR2 SVGIG (reference sequence). CDR3 protein: CAWSVGLGTNTEAFF. In nucleotides, the CDR3 is TGTGCCTGGAGTGTAGGACTGGGAACGAACACTGAAGCTTTCTTT.

The CDR3 nucleotides are TGTGCCAGCAGTTACAATGGCATCGGGGGTCGGTTCTTC. Amino acids: CASSYNGIGGRFF. The chain combines TRBV6-5 with TRBJ2-1, with D maybe TRBD2 (6 bases). The V gene's germline CDR1 is MNHEY and CDR2 SVGAGI. The CDR3 loop spans 13 amino acids. V was pared by 2 bases and J by 15 bases, with 17 bases between.

The chain joins TRBV30 to TRBJ1-1; a possible D gene is TRBD1 (5 bases). This CDR3 is 15 amino acids long. With 6 bases removed from V and 5 bases from J, the gap between germline ends came to 22 bases. Germline V lookup: CDR1 GTSNPN, CDR2 SVGIG (reference sequence). For the CDR3, the DNA is TGTGCCTGCCCCAGGGCGAGCAGGGCTGGGACTGAAGCTTTCTTT. This gives the protein CACPRASRAGTEAFF.

This sequence joins TRBV10-3 and TRBJ2-3; tentative D call: TRBD2 (5 bases). Per the germline V gene, CDR1 is ENHRY and CDR2 is SYGVKD. V gave up 10 bases and J gave up 2 bases, with 16 bases separating them. This CDR3 has 14 residues. DNA for the CDR3: TGTGCCACCCGCAGAGGGCTCGACACAGATACGCAGTATTTT. It is translated as CATRRGLDTDTQYF.

The V and J genes are TRBV7-8 and TRBJ1-5; tentatively, D is TRBD1 (6 bases). The V gene lost 1 base and the J gene lost 6 bases, with 13 bases spanning the gap. The CDR3 runs to 15 residues. Germline V lookup: CDR1 SGHVS, CDR2 FQNEAQ. CDR3 sequence reads: CASSLEGGFGQPQHF. The CDR3 nucleotides read TGTGCCAGCAGCTTAGAAGGGGGATTTGGTCAGCCCCAGCATTTT.

The rearrangement links TRBV5-1 to TRBJ1-1; D is ambiguous. Germline loops: CDR1 SGHRS, CDR2 YFSETQ. This CDR3 region has 13 residues. V was trimmed by 0 bases and J by 7 bases, leaving 10 bases between them. DNA of the CDR3: TGCGCCAGCAGCTTGGACTCAAACCGTGAAGCTTTCTTT. Encoded protein: CASSLDSNREAFF.

The V call is TRBV3-1 (or the pseudogene TRBV3-2), the J call TRBJ2-2; D is uncertain. This CDR3 has 16 residues. Trimming removed 4 bases at V and 0 bases at J, with 12 bases between. Germline CDR1 and CDR2: LGHDT and YNNKEL (reference sequence). The chain's CDR3 is CASSPPAVANTGELFF. The CDR3 DNA sequence: TGTGCCAGCAGCCCCCCGGCGGTTGCGAACACCGGGGAGCTGTTTTTT.

This clone was seen more than once but under ten times. The rearrangement uses TRBV7-3 and TRBJ1-1; D may be TRBD1 (5 bases). The CDR3 totals 14 residues. Germline V CDR1 and CDR2: SGHTA, FQGTGA. V lost 5 bases, J lost 0 bases, and 10 bases lay in between. CDR3: CASSISGLNTEAFF. The DNA for the CDR3 is TGTGCCAGCAGCATATCAGGGTTGAACACTGAAGCTTTCTTT.

This chain links TRBV24-1 with TRBJ2-1; tentative D call: TRBD1 (5 bases). Germline lookup yields CDR1 KGHDR and CDR2 SFDVKD. V was trimmed by 3 bases and J by 1 base, leaving 9 bases between them. The CDR3 covers 15 residues. The CDR3: CATSDPRQSYNEQFF. The CDR3 DNA reads TGTGCCACCAGTGATCCCCGACAGTCCTACAATGAGCAGTTCTTC.

The CDR3 sequence is CASSSAGLNTEAFF. In nucleotides, the CDR3 is TGTGCCAGCTCAAGCGCGGGCCTGAACACTGAAGCTTTCTTT. The chain uses TRBV18 and TRBJ1-1, with D uncertain. This CDR3 contains 14 residues. Trimming left V 5 bases short and J 0 bases short, with 10 bases between. CDR1 is KGHSH, CDR2 LQKENI, per germline.

This clone turned up a few times. The chain uses TRBV7-9 and TRBJ1-1; 7 bases are shared with TRBD1. V shed 5 bases and J 4 bases; nucleotides not matched to a gene: 7. The V gene's germline CDR1 is SEHNR and CDR2 FQNEAQ (reference sequence). The CDR3 runs to 14 residues. This chain's CDR3 is CASSLGGLGTEAFF. The CDR3 DNA follows: TGTGCCAGCAGCCTAGGGGGCCTTGGCACTGAAGCTTTCTTT.

This chain joins TRBV2 and TRBJ1-1; the match to TRBD1 covers 8 bases. The trim removed 7 bases at V and 4 bases at J, leaving 8 bases unmatched. This CDR3 region has 14 residues. CDR1 is SNHLY and CDR2 is FYNNEI in the germline V gene. Written as DNA, the CDR3 is TGTGCCAGCACTCAGGACAGGGCTTTCACTGAAGCTTTCTTT. It encodes CASTQDRAFTEAFF.

This chain joins TRBV2 and TRBJ2-5, with D possibly being TRBD2 (6 bases). The CDR3 has 12 amino acids. Per the germline V gene, CDR1 is SNHLY and CDR2 is FYNNEI. V lost 11 bases, J lost 4 bases, and 14 bases lay in between. Here the CDR3 reads CAARLGVETQYF. In DNA, the CDR3 is TGTGCCGCGCGACTAGGAGTAGAGACCCAGTACTTC.

J is TRBJ1-5 and V is TRBV28; 8 bases fit TRBD1. From germline, CDR1 is MDHEN and CDR2 SYDVKM. CDR3 length equals 17 residues. J gave up 2 bases and V 2 bases, and 8 bases lay outside the gene matches. CDR3 sequence (DNA): TGTGCCAGCAGTTTAGTCAGGGGGCGATATGGCAATCAGCCCCAGCATTTT. This translates into CASSLVRGRYGNQPQHF.

Comment on this clone: The same CDR3 arises from other DNA sequences in this sample as well. The chain has TRBV28 and TRBJ2-3, with D possibly TRBD2 on 6 matching bases. The germline CDR1 and CDR2 sequences are MDHEN and SYDVKM. The CDR3 covers 15 residues. Trimming cost V 3 bases and J 1 base, with 11 bases left between them. Written as DNA, the CDR3 is TGTGCCAGCAGTTTGGCGGGGAGCGGCACAGATACGCAGTATTTT. Translating gives CASSLAGSGTDTQYF.

The rearrangement links TRBV2 to TRBJ1-5; 9 bases fit TRBD1. After removal of 5 bases from V and 10 bases from J, the junction contained 12 bases not matched to a gene. The CDR3 consists of 15 residues. Germline assignment: CDR1 SNHLY and CDR2 FYNNEI. This chain's CDR3 is CASSTGTGLSEPQHF. The CDR3 DNA follows: TGTGCCAGCAGTACCGGGACAGGGTTATCTGAACCCCAGCATTTT.